One sample yielded the 8 T cell receptor beta chains listed below, sequenced in a study of blood T cell repertoires in COVID-19 (dated by TCRdb to the early 2020s). The library was generated by the immunoSEQ multiplex PCR assay. Entries here come from immuneACCESS through TCRdb and include only in-frame sequences with V and J called. Some clones fail to appear in such tables; in the studies checked, an unresolved V gene covers under half of the shortfall, and the cause of the remainder is unknown. The sample table contains over 130,000 clones; only one count was recorded for 80% to 85% of them. The biggest ten clones account for approximately 8.9% of the sample. The sample comprised peripheral blood. These receptors all come from a man aged 30 to 39 with COVID-19, enrolled during active disease.

The chain's CDR3 is CAWSPRDSTFYEQYF. The DNA of the CDR3 is TGTGCCTGGAGCCCGCGGGACTCCACCTTCTACGAGCAGTACTTC. V gene TRBV30 combines with J gene TRBJ2-7; a weak D match, TRBD2 (6 bases). Germline assignment: CDR1 GTSNPN and CDR2 SVGIG (reference sequence). This CDR3 has 15 residues. The V and J ends lost 3 bases and 3 bases respectively, with 18 bases between them.

The V call is TRBV10-3, the J call TRBJ2-1; weak D call: TRBD1 (6 bases). Germline V lookup: CDR1 ENHRY, CDR2 SYGVKD. V was pared by 6 bases and J by 8 bases, with 14 bases between. The CDR3 consists of 13 residues. CDR3 nucleotide sequence: TGTGCCATCAGACCGGGACAAATCGATGAGCAGTTCTTC. This translates into CAIRPGQIDEQFF.

This clone has a handful of counts. The V gene is TRBV24-1, the J gene TRBJ2-2, with D tentatively TRBD1 (7 bases). There are 16 residues in the CDR3. The germline V and J ends were trimmed by 4 bases and 5 bases, with 16 bases remaining between them. Germline loops: CDR1 KGHDR, CDR2 SFDVKD. CDR3 residues: CATSEPTGRRTGELFF. The CDR3 DNA reads as TGTGCCACCAGTGAACCGACAGGGAGGCGAACCGGGGAGCTGTTTTTT.

This sequence joins TRBV9 and TRBJ1-6; tentative D call: TRBD1 (6 bases). The germline V gene has CDR1 SGDLS and CDR2 YYNGEE. The CDR3 is 15 amino acids. Trimming removed 4 bases from V and 7 bases from J, with 15 bases in between. The CDR3 region is CASSSDRRSNSPLHF. For the CDR3, the DNA is TGTGCCAGCAGCTCCGACAGGCGTTCCAATTCACCCCTCCACTTT.

This sequence joins TRBV7-2 and TRBJ1-6; no clear D gene. Germline loops: CDR1 SGHTA, CDR2 FQGNSA. There are 15 residues in the CDR3. Trimming shortened V by 6 bases and J by 7 bases, and 16 bases separated the two germline ends. The CDR3 sequence is CASSFSLVGNSPLHF. CDR3 bases: TGTGCCAGCAGTTTCTCGCTCGTCGGGAATTCACCCCTCCACTTT.

The chain is built from TRBV10-2 and TRBJ2-1; tentative D call: TRBD2 (6 bases). V was shortened by 0 bases and J by 4 bases, with 13 bases between the two germline ends. Germline assignment: CDR1 WSHSY and CDR2 SAAADI. The CDR3 sequence is 16 residues long. CDR3 residues: CASSESRASEYNEQFF. CDR3 DNA sequence: TGCGCCAGCAGTGAGTCGAGGGCTAGCGAGTACAATGAGCAGTTCTTC.

The chain combines TRBV5-1 with TRBJ1-2; unclear D gene. V gave up 0 bases and J gave up 8 bases, with 17 bases separating them. The CDR3 covers 15 residues. Germline CDR1 and CDR2: SGHRS and YFSETQ. This chain's CDR3 is CASSLDGGPKRGYTF. CDR3 nucleotide sequence: TGCGCCAGCAGCTTGGACGGAGGACCCAAGCGGGGCTACACCTTC.

V is TRBV4-2 and J is TRBJ1-4, with no clear D. The CDR3 loop spans 17 amino acids. From germline, CDR1 is LGHNA and CDR2 YNFKEQ. The ends were cut back, 1 base at V and 0 bases at J, with 12 bases in the middle. The CDR3 sequence is CASSQGPFGATNEKLFF. DNA of the CDR3: TGTGCCAGCAGCCAAGGTCCTTTTGGAGCAACTAATGAAAAACTGTTTTTT.